This TCR beta chain was sequenced in a study of blood T cell repertoires in COVID-19. Study overall: Whether acute or convalescent, the COVID-19 samples came from the United States, Italy and Spain.

The length of the CDR3 is 18 residues. The germline V gene encodes CDR1 LGHNA and CDR2 YSLEER. The V end lost 0 bases, the J end lost 3 bases, and 17 bases lay between the germline ends. Method: immunoSEQ multiplex PCR; TCRdb's copy keeps in-frame clones and lacks some. The sample contains 400,000 to 450,000 clones, 89% of which appear only once. The Seattle patients, enrolled during active infection, were followed longitudinally. The clonotype comes from a woman aged 40 to 50 with COVID-19, enrolled during active disease. Source material: peripheral blood. J is TRBJ2-2 and V is TRBV4-3; the D gene is possibly TRBD1 (5 bases). DNA of the CDR3: TGCGCCAGCAGCCAAGAAGGGCAGGGTTTCATGGACACCGGGGAGCTGTTTTTT. This translates into CASSQEGQGFMDTGELFF.